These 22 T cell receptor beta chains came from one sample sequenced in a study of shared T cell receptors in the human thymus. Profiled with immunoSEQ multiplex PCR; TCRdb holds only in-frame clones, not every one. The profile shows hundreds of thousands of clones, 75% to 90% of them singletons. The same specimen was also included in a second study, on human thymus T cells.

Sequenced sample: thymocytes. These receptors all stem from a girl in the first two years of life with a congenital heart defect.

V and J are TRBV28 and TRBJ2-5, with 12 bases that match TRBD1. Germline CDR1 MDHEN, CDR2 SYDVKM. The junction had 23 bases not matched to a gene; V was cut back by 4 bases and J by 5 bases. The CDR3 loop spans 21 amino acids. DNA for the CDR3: TGTGCCAGCAGTTCCCCTCCGGGACAGGGGGCGGAGTGGATAATTCGGGAGACCCAGTACTTC. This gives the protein CASSSPPGQGAEWIIRETQYF.

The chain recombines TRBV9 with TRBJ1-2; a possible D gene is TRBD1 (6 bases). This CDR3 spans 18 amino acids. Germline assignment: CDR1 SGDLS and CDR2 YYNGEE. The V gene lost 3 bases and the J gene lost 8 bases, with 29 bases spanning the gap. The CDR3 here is CASSAPRPGAVEVRGYTF. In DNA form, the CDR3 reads TGTGCCAGCAGCGCCCCGCGGCCAGGGGCGGTTGAAGTCCGGGGCTACACCTTC.

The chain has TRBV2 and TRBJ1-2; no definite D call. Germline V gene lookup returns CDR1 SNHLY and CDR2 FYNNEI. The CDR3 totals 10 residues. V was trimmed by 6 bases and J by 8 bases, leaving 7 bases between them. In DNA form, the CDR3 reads TGTGCCAGCAGCCAGGAAGGCTACACCTTC. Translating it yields CASSQEGYTF.

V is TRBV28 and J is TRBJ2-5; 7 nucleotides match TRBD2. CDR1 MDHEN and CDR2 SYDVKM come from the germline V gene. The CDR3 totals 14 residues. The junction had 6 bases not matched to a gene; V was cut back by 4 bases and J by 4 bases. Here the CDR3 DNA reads TGTGCCAGCAGTTCGAAGAGCGGGGCAGAGACCCAGTACTTC. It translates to CASSSKSGAETQYF.

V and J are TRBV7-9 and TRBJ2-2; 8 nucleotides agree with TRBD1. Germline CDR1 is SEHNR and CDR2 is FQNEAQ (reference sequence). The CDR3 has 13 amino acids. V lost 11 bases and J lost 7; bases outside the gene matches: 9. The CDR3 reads CAGTDRVGGELFF. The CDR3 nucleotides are TGTGCCGGAACGGACAGGGTTGGCGGGGAGCTGTTTTTT. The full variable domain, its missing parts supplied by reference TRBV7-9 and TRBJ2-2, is DTGVSQNPRHKITKRGQNVTFRCDPISEHNRLYWYRQTLGQGPEFLTYFQNEAQLEKSRLLSDRFSAERPKGSFSTLEIQRTEQGDSAMYLCAGTDRVGGELFFGEGSRLTVL.

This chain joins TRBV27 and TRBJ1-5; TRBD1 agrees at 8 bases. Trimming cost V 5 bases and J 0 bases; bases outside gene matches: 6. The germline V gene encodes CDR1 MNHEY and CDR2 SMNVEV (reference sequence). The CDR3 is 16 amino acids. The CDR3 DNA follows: TGTGCCAGCAGTGACGGACAGGGCTATAGCAATCAGCCCCAGCATTTT. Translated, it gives CASSDGQGYSNQPQHF.

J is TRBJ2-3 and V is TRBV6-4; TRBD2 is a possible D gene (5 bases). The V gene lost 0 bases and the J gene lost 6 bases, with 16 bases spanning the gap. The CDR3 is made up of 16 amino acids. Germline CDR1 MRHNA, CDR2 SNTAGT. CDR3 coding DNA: TGTGCCAGCAGTGACTCGGCCCAGGCCCCGGGGGATACGCAGTATTTT. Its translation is CASSDSAQAPGDTQYF.

In DNA form, the CDR3 reads TGTGCCAGCAGCGTATCTCAGGGAACCAATCCTGATTCCACAGATACGCAGTATTTT. Translating gives CASSVSQGTNPDSTDTQYF. The genes are TRBV9 and TRBJ2-3, with D maybe TRBD1 (5 bases). Germline V gene data show CDR1 as SGDLS and CDR2 as YYNGEE. V was shortened by 1 base and J by 2 bases, with 23 bases between the two germline ends. The CDR3 spans 19 residues.

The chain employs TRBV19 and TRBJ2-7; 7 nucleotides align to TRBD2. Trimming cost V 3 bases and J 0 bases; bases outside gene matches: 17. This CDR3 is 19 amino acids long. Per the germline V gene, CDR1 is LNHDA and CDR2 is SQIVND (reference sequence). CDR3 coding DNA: TGTGCCAGTAGTATTTCCCTCCTTGGTAGCGGGCTTGGCTCCTACGAGCAGTACTTC. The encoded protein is CASSISLLGSGLGSYEQYF.

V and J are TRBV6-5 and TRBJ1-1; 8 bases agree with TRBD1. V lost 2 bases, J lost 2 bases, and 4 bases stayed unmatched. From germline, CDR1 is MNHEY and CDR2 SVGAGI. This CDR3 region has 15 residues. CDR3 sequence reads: CASSYVGQGNTEAFF. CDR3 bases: TGTGCCAGCAGTTACGTAGGACAGGGTAACACTGAAGCTTTCTTT.

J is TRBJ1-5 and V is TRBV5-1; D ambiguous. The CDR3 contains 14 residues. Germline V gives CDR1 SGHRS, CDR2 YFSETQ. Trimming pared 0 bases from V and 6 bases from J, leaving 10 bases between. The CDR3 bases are TGCGCCAGCAGCTTGGGGGAGTTTGCTCAGCCCCAGCATTTT. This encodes CASSLGEFAQPQHF.

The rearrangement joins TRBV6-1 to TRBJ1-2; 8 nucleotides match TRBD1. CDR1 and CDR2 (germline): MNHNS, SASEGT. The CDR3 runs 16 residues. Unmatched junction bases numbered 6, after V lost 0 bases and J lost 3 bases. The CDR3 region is CASSEAMAGGYYGYTF. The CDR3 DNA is TGTGCCAGCAGTGAAGCGATGGCAGGGGGCTACTATGGCTACACCTTC.

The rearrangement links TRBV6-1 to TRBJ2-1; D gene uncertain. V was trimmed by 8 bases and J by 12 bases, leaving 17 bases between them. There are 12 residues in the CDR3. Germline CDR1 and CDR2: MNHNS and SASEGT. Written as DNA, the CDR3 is TGTGCCAGCGGGGAAGATTTTTCATGGCAGTTCTTC. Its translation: CASGEDFSWQFF.

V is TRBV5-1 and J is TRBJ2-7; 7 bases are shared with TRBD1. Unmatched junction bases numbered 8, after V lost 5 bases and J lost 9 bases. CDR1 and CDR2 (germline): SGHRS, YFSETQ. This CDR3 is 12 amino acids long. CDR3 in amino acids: CASSLTGSPQYF. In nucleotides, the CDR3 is TGCGCCAGCAGTTTGACAGGGTCCCCGCAGTACTTC.

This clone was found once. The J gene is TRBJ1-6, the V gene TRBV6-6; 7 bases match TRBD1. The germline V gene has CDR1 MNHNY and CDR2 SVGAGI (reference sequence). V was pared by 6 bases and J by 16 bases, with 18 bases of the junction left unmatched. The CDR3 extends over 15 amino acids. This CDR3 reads CASSSPPGQRHRLHF. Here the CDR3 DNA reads TGTGCCAGCAGCTCTCCCCCGGGACAGCGTCACCGGCTCCACTTT.

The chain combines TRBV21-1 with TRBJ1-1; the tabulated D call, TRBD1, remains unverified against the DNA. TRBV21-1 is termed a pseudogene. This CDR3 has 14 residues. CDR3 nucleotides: TGTGCCAGCACCGAACCCGGGACAGGCACTGAAGCTTTCTTT. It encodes CASTEPGTGTEAFF.

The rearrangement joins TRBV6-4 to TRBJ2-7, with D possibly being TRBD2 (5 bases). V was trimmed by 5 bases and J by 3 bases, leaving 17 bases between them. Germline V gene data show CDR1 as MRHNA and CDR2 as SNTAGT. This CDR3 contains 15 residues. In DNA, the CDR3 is TGTGCCAGCAGTCTCTACGGGGAAACGGGCTACGAGCAGTACTTC. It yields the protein CASSLYGETGYEQYF.

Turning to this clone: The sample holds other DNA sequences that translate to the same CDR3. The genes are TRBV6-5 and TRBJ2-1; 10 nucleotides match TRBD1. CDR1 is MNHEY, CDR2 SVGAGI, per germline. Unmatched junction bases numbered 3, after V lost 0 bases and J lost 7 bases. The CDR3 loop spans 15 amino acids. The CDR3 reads CASSYSPGQGNEQFF. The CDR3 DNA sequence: TGTGCCAGCAGTTACTCCCCGGGACAGGGGAATGAGCAGTTCTTC.

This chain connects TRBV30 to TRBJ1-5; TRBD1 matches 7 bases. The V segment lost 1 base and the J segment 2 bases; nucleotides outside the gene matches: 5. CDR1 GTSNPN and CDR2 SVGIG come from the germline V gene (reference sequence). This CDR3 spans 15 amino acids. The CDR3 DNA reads TGTGCCTGGAGTGCAACAGGGGCTTGCAATCAGCCCCAGCATTTT. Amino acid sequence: CAWSATGACNQPQHF.

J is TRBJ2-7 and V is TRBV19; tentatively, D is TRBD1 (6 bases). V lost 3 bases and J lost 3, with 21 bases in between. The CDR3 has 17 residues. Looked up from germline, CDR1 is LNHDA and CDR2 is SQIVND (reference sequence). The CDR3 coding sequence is TGTGCCAGTAGTATGGGAAAACAGGGCCCTCGAGTCTACGAGCAGTACTTC. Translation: CASSMGKQGPRVYEQYF.

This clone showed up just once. CDR3 sequence reads: CASSLVPKLEDSYGYTF. The CDR3 DNA reads as TGCGCCAGCAGCTTGGTCCCCAAGCTGGAGGATTCCTATGGCTACACCTTC. V is TRBV5-1 and J is TRBJ1-2; D is unclear. V lost 0 bases, J lost 4 bases, and 19 bases lay in between. The V gene's germline CDR1 is SGHRS and CDR2 YFSETQ. The CDR3 length is 17 residues.

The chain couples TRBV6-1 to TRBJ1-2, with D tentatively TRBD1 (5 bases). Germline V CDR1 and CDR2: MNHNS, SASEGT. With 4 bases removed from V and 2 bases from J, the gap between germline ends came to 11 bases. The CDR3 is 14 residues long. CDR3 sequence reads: CASSVTAQNYGYTF. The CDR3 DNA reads TGTGCCAGCAGTGTGACAGCGCAGAACTATGGCTACACCTTC.